The clone carrying this T cell receptor (beta chain) has a single count. Antigen: not known. Via MiXCR, TCRdb re-called the multiplex PCR reads, giving one row per CDR3 protein. This sample yields tens of thousands of distinct CDR3 sequences, of which about half are seen a single time; roughly 8% belongs to the top ten. The data stem from a study of breast tumors, draining lymph nodes, adjacent tissues. Regarding the study as a whole: Tumor repertoires ranked between lymph nodes and nontumor tissue in diversity, with V and J gene preferences.

Unmatched junction bases numbered 5, after V lost 4 bases and J lost 4 bases. From germline, CDR1 is DFQATT and CDR2 SNEGSKA (reference sequence). CDR3 size: 15 residues. The receptor comes from a female donor with breast cancer. Some clones in this sample may be carry-over from other donors' samples. The specimen was breast tumor tissue. The rearrangement links TRBV20-1 to TRBJ2-3; 13 bases match TRBD2. The CDR3 sequence is CSATRLAGGSDTQYF. The CDR3 DNA reads as TGCAGTGCTACTAGACTAGCGGGAGGATCAGATACGCAGTATTTT.